Described below is a single T cell receptor beta chain sequence and its context. What it binds is unknown. The sample is drawn from a study of T cell repertoires in cytomegalovirus infection. Study-wide points: What dominated the ex vivo response were HLA-C-restricted CMV-specific TCR beta clonotypes.

Germline values: CDR1 SGHAT, CDR2 FQNNGV. This CDR3 spans 16 amino acids. V was shortened by 3 bases and J by 3 bases, with 18 bases between the two germline ends. TCRdb ran MiXCR on the reads and lists one entry per CDR3 protein. Of about 55,000 distinct CDR3 sequences in the sample, roughly a fifth were seen once. The chain joins TRBV11-2 to TRBJ2-7, with D possibly TRBD2 on 5 matching bases. The sample here was CD8+ T cells from cultured PBMCs, taken from culture after CMV antigen stimulation. This sequence was found in a human donor in good health (CMV status not recorded). Some clones in this sample may be carry-over from other donors' samples. The CDR3 loop is CASSFQSGSGFYEQYF. CDR3 sequence (DNA): TGTGCCAGCAGCTTCCAAAGTGGGAGCGGCTTCTACGAGCAGTACTTC.